The TCR beta chain under discussion was sequenced for a study of cytomegalovirus exposure and HLA in healthy donors. Study information: When about 400 donors were genotyped, about 81% of them were found to fall in the Caucasian-associated ancestry cluster.

This clone was seen a handful of times. The antigen is undetermined. The PCR had 60 Vbeta and 13 Jbeta primers. The data were produced by immunoSEQ multiplex PCR, yet TCRdb's version contains in-frame clones alone and is incomplete. Of under 150,000 clones listed, 63% are singletons. Germline V CDR1 and CDR2: SGHDN, FVKESK. Trimming at V came to 4 bases and at J to 5 bases, leaving 7 bases not matched to a gene. The CDR3 loop spans 15 amino acids. Study-wide findings and caveats: In a later analysis, 16,951 TCR beta sequences were associated with HLA alleles at 0.05 false discovery rate.

The chain couples TRBV14 to TRBJ2-7; 11 bases agree with TRBD2. This TCR came from a man between 40 and 49 years old in good health and CMV-seropositive. Sample: PBMCs. CDR3 sequence reads: CASSPRLAGNDEQYF. As DNA, the CDR3 is TGTGCCAGCAGCCCCCGACTAGCGGGAAACGACGAGCAGTACTTC. Drawing the rest from reference TRBV14 and TRBJ2-7, the complete variable domain is EAGVTQFPSHSVIEKGQTVTLRCDPISGHDNLYWYRRVMGKEIKFLLHFVKESKQDESGMPNNRFLAERTGGTYSTLKVQPAELEDSGVYFCASSPRLAGNDEQYFGPGTRLTVT.